This T cell receptor beta chain is from a study of CXCR3-negative and CXCR3-positive naive CD8 T cells. About the study: The libraries together contributed 120 million to 150 million TRB reads, each supplying about 1.5 +/- 0.3 million. Study-level findings and limits: Naive cells used TRBV-TRBJ genes in much the same way whether CXCR3-negative or CXCR3-positive; memory cells did not. In cryopreserved cells, CXCR3 expression partially decreased, and fresh PBMCs were used in most assays.

Measured by frequency, this clonotype is medium-sized. Its antigen remains unidentified. Through 5' RACE with UMI labels, the TRB cDNA libraries were prepared. TCRdb reprocessed the 5' RACE reads; each CDR3 protein has one entry and no DNA is given. The table lists several thousand distinct CDR3 sequences. The length of the CDR3 is 14 residues. Germline V gene data show CDR1 as SEHNR and CDR2 as FQNEAQ (reference sequence). Triplicate sorts, 250,000 to 350,000 cells apiece, were made for each CD8+ T cell subset. The rearrangement uses TRBV7-9 and TRBJ2-5; TCRdb selects TRBD1, and the lack of DNA leaves this call unchecked. Material for sequencing was naive CXCR3- CD8+ T cells from blood. Subset of the sample: CD45RO-CCR7+CD27+CD95- naive CD8+ T cells lacking CXCR3 (TNR3-). This receptor was taken from a human donor in good health. Some clones in this sample may be carry-over from other donors' samples. CDR3 residues: CASSLTDRVETQYF.